Detailed here is one T cell receptor beta chain. Its antigen is unidentified. These data originate in a study of shared clonotypes between healthy human individuals. TCRdb's copy holds only in-frame clones and misses some; the assay was immunoSEQ multiplex PCR. The sample shows a few hundred thousand clones, 50% to 80% of them seen only once. Findings and caveats of the study: Non-shared clonotypes displayed generation probabilities falling below those of clonotypes present in all four donors.

The CDR3 covers 13 residues. Trimming shortened V by 4 bases and J by 0 bases, and 4 bases separated the two germline ends. Germline V gives CDR1 MGHDK, CDR2 SYGVNS. The sample comprised memory CD4+ T cells sorted from blood. Indicated subset: CD45RA-negative fraction. This clonotype was sampled from a man aged 25-45 years in good health. This rearrangement joins TRBV25-1 to TRBJ1-3; D call uncertain. This CDR3 is CASSAVSGNTIYF. The CDR3 DNA follows: TGTGCCAGCAGTGCAGTCTCTGGAAACACCATATATTTT.